The next 12 T cell receptor beta chains were all read from a single sample in a study of blood T cell repertoires in COVID-19. The method was immunoSEQ multiplex PCR; TCRdb's version includes in-frame clones alone and lacks a portion of them. The table has hundreds of thousands of clones, around 81% seen once. Sequencing was done on a sample of peripheral blood. The source of these receptors is a woman older than 75 with COVID-19, enrolled during active disease.

Turning to this clone: Other DNA sequences within the sample encode an identical CDR3. The CDR3: CASSSGGYNEQFF. CDR3 DNA: TGTGCCAGCAGTTCTGGGGGGTACAATGAGCAGTTCTTC. The chain has TRBV28 and TRBJ2-1, with a tentative D call TRBD2 (6 bases). CDR1 and CDR2 from the germline V gene are MDHEN and SYDVKM. The CDR3 length is 13 residues. The germline V and J ends were trimmed by 4 bases and 4 bases, with 8 bases remaining between them.

J is TRBJ1-1 and V is TRBV6-5, with no clear D. There are 15 residues in the CDR3. Trimming shortened V by 7 bases and J by 6 bases, and 21 bases separated the two germline ends. The germline V gene encodes CDR1 MNHEY and CDR2 SVGAGI. The DNA of the CDR3 is TGTGCCAGCAAACCCCAGGCCAAACAGACGGCTGAAGCTTTCTTT. It encodes CASKPQAKQTAEAFF.

The chain links TRBV2 to TRBJ1-2, with D maybe TRBD1 (6 bases). Deletions cut 4 bases from V and 5 bases from J, with 17 bases between. Per germline, CDR1 SNHLY and CDR2 FYNNEI. CDR3 size: 15 residues. CDR3 sequence (DNA): TGTGCCAGCAGTGTATCAAAGGGGGGGAGGTATGGCTACACCTTC. It is translated as CASSVSKGGRYGYTF.

The chain links TRBV20-1 to TRBJ2-2, with TRBD1 identical over 8 bases. Germline loops: CDR1 DFQATT, CDR2 SNEGSKA (reference sequence). The CDR3 contains 17 residues. The ends lost 3 bases at V and 3 bases at J; junction bases unmatched: 12. CDR3 protein: CSASVGRGRSDTGELFF. For the CDR3, the DNA is TGCAGTGCTAGTGTAGGCAGGGGGCGCTCGGACACCGGGGAGCTGTTTTTT.

This clone has a single count. The rearrangement uses TRBV9 and TRBJ1-1; D call uncertain. The CDR3 extends over 13 amino acids. The V and J ends lost 0 bases and 4 bases respectively, with 7 bases between them. Germline CDR1 SGDLS, CDR2 YYNGEE. The CDR3, as DNA: TGTGCCAGCAGCGTAGTTCAGGTCACTGAAGCTTTCTTT. It yields the protein CASSVVQVTEAFF.

This clone turned up a few times. The chain is built from TRBV4-3 and TRBJ1-1; maybe TRBD1 (6 bases). Trimming pared 4 bases from V and 10 bases from J, leaving 16 bases between. The CDR3 contains 13 residues. CDR1 is LGHNA and CDR2 is YSLEER in the germline V gene. The CDR3 reads CASSLGQQTPAFF. The CDR3 bases are TGCGCCAGCAGCCTCGGACAGCAGACACCAGCTTTCTTT.

This clone has more than one count but fewer than ten. The CDR3 coding sequence is TGTGCCAGCAGCGGGACTAGCGGGGGAGACGAGCAGTACTTC. Amino acid sequence: CASSGTSGGDEQYF. The rearrangement joins TRBV9 to TRBJ2-7, with 13 bases matching TRBD2. The V gene's germline CDR1 is SGDLS and CDR2 YYNGEE. After removal of 3 bases from V and 5 bases from J, the junction contained 2 bases not matched to a gene. The CDR3 has 14 amino acids.

CDR3 in amino acids: CASSPGLTYNEQFF. The CDR3, as DNA: TGCGCCAGCAGCCCGGGACTAACCTACAATGAGCAGTTCTTC. V and J are TRBV5-1 and TRBJ2-1, with 7 bases identical to TRBD2. Trimming at V came to 4 bases and at J to 2 bases, leaving 3 bases not matched to a gene. Germline-derived CDR1 and CDR2 are SGHRS and YFSETQ. This CDR3 is 14 amino acids long. The full variable domain, completed using reference TRBV5-1 and TRBJ2-1, is KAGVTQTPRYLIKTRGQQVTLSCSPISGHRSVSWYQQTPGQGLQFLFEYFSETQRNKGNFPGRFSGRQFSNSRSEMNVSTLELGDSALYLCASSPGLTYNEQFFGPGTRLTVL.

V and J are TRBV24-1 and TRBJ2-1; the match to TRBD2 covers 12 bases. Trimming removed 4 bases from V and 4 bases from J; junction bases left unmatched: 19. The CDR3 runs 21 residues. CDR1 is KGHDR and CDR2 is SFDVKD in the germline V gene. The CDR3 spells CATSEGADRRTSGIAYNEQFF. The CDR3 coding sequence is TGTGCCACCAGTGAGGGTGCGGACCGAAGGACTAGCGGGATTGCGTACAATGAGCAGTTCTTC.

The rearrangement joins TRBV7-2 to TRBJ2-7; 7 bases agree with TRBD2. With 5 bases clipped from V and 2 bases from J, the junction kept 9 bases outside the gene matches. This CDR3 is built from 15 residues. Germline loops: CDR1 SGHTA, CDR2 FQGNSA. CDR3 residues: CASSQVAGSTYEQYF. CDR3 DNA: TGTGCCAGCAGCCAAGTAGCGGGTAGTACCTACGAGCAGTACTTC.

The chain uses TRBV7-2 and TRBJ1-2, with a possible D match to TRBD1 (6 bases). The CDR3 consists of 13 residues. Per germline, CDR1 SGHTA and CDR2 FQGNSA. V lost 3 bases and J lost 7, with 12 bases in between. CDR3 region: CASSFQGHRGYTF. The CDR3 DNA sequence: TGTGCCAGCAGCTTTCAGGGACATCGTGGCTACACCTTC.

This chain uses TRBV7-2 with TRBJ2-7; 9 bases are a match to TRBD2. Germline V lookup: CDR1 SGHTA, CDR2 FQGNSA. Trimming removed 0 bases from V and 6 bases from J; junction bases left unmatched: 6. CDR3 size: 15 residues. DNA for the CDR3: TGTGCCAGCAGCTTAGCAGTAGCGGGAGTGGTCGAGCAGTACTTC. The encoded protein is CASSLAVAGVVEQYF.